Listed below are T cell receptor beta chains from one sample, sequenced in a study of PD-1 blockade in classical Hodgkin lymphoma. Sequencing was performed with immunoSEQ multiplex PCR; in TCRdb, only in-frame clones are kept and a portion is missing. Of around 11,000 clones detected, roughly 72% appear once; the ten largest clones hold 2.5% to 4%. The material was CD4+ T cells from blood, obtained before the fourth cycle of nivolumab. These receptors were taken from a human donor with classical Hodgkin lymphoma. The CDR3 runs from the conserved cysteine through the conserved F or W.

>TRBJ2-1|TRBV15
CATSTKRGGYYNEQFF
>TRBJ1-4|TRBV6-5
CASSPNSATNEKLFF
>TRBJ1-6|TRBV5-6
CASSLNQGRNSPLHF
>TRBJ1-1|TRBV28
CASRDAGGAEAFF
>TRBJ2-1|TRBV7-3
CASSLSGFYEQFF
>TRBJ1-3|TRBV14
CASSPRQGYSGNTIYF
>TRBJ2-1|TRBV6-4
CASSELATGGDYNEQFF
>TRBJ2-4|TRBV7-9
CASSSLGGAQYF
>TRBJ2-7|TRBV5-4
CASSSSGVAYEQYF
>TRBJ2-5|TRBV19
CASSTLAGGRETQYF
>TRBJ2-1|TRBV7-2
CASSLAAQRERNEQFF
>TRBJ1-2|TRBV9
CASSVGGTGKGYTF
>-|TRBV7-2
CASSPSWTSVEQYF
>TRBJ1-1|TRBV7-9
CASSSRGEGRGYTEAFF
>TRBJ1-1|TRBV6-5
CASSYSGGIEAFF
>TRBJ2-7|TRBV7-2
CASSSSSGYEQYF
>TRBJ2-7|TRBV6-5
CASSSGTRGTYEQYF
>TRBJ1-2|TRBV5-6
CASSSPGASNYGYTF
>TRBJ2-7|TRBV6-6
CASRFRDLHEQYF
>TRBJ2-5|TRBV4-1
CASSPRGGGETQYF
>TRBJ1-6|TRBV9
CASSVVDLSPLHF
>TRBJ2-7|TRBV7-9
CASSLPPGSARYEQYF
>TRBJ2-5|TRBV5-6
CASSYGQGKTQYF
>TRBJ2-1|TRBV18
CASSPPSSGRGNEQFF
>TRBJ2-5|TRBV7-7
CASSPTRTGQETQYF
>TRBJ1-5|TRBV19
CASSIPTDYSNQPQHF
>TRBJ2-2|TRBV19
CASNPARQNTGELFF
>TRBJ2-1|TRBV7-8
CASSRLAGQAYNEQFF
>TRBJ2-7|TRBV27
CASSSAGTSGPFSYEQYF
>TRBJ1-1|TRBV4-2
CASSQTGTGVAAFF
>TRBJ2-5|TRBV30
CAWTRPRGPNQETQYF
>TRBJ1-2|TRBV6-1
CASSRDGLYGYTF
>TRBJ1-5|TRBV30
CAWKGNQPQHF
>TRBJ2-7|TRBV14
CASSKPGTGVHEQYF
>TRBJ2-3|TRBV7-8
CASSGQGKDTQYF
>TRBJ1-6|TRBV6-5
CASSLDSLNKYSPLHF
>TRBJ2-3|TRBV9
CASSVSGRAALTDTQYF
>TRBJ2-5|TRBV18
CASSARLAGVETQYF
>TRBJ1-2|TRBV27
CASSHGADYGYTF
>TRBJ2-1|TRBV5-1
CASSPRTGQGDNEQFF
>TRBJ1-6|TRBV9
CASSLGTVLNSPLHF
>TRBJ1-6|TRBV7-2
CASSPPGIRNSPLHF
>TRBJ2-7|TRBV7-6
CASSPSGGLAGGYEQYF
>TRBJ1-4|TRBV19
CASSLRGTGGASNEKLFF
>TRBJ1-3|TRBV18
CASTPNSSGNTIYF
>TRBJ2-4|TRBV6-1
CASSEVGVWNIQYF
>TRBJ2-1|TRBV10-3
CAISEQGPEANEQFF
>TRBJ2-5|TRBV15
CATGKGDREQYF
>TRBJ1-1|TRBV23-1
CASSLPQGSLENTEAFF
>TRBJ1-4|TRBV4-1
CASSRNRDNSEKLFF
>TRBJ2-3|TRBV12-1
CASSLAGDRSTDTQYF
>TRBJ2-7|TRBV15
CATSRDAAVGGAGYEQYF
>TRBJ2-5|TRBV27
CASSLGGVETQYF
>TRBJ1-2|TRBV28
CASISDQGPYGYTF
>-|TRBV7-9
CASSLASGTSGYEQYF
>TRBJ1-2|TRBV4-1
CASSQGRAMENYGYTF
>TRBJ1-1|TRBV6-5
CASSSWGQDTEAFF
>TRBJ2-2|TRBV19
CASRLAGVTNTGELFF
>TRBJ1-1|TRBV7-9
CASSPLTATEAFF